This T cell receptor beta chain was captured in a study of shared clonotypes between healthy human individuals. Germline-derived CDR1 and CDR2 are LNHDA and SQIVND (reference sequence). V lost 4 bases and J lost 4, with 10 bases in between. The CDR3 runs 13 residues. General study results and limits: Lower generation probabilities were found for non-shared clonotypes than for those shared by all four donors. Since donors were few, the genetic and exposure-history diversity represented was limited.

The repertoire was sequenced with immunoSEQ multiplex PCR; TCRdb's copy has only in-frame clones and lacks some. The sample lists about 2.4 million clones; over 85% were seen once. A word on this clone: Its antigen is undetermined.

This receptor was obtained from a young man in good health. Some clones in this sample may be carry-over from other donors' samples. The chain employs TRBV19 and TRBJ1-2; possibly TRBD1 for D (5 bases). Sequencing input: naive CD4+ T cells from PBMCs. Subset described: CD45RA+ positively selected. In DNA form, the CDR3 reads TGTGCCAGTAGTAGGGGACGGATCTATGGCTACACCTTC. Translated, it gives CASSRGRIYGYTF.